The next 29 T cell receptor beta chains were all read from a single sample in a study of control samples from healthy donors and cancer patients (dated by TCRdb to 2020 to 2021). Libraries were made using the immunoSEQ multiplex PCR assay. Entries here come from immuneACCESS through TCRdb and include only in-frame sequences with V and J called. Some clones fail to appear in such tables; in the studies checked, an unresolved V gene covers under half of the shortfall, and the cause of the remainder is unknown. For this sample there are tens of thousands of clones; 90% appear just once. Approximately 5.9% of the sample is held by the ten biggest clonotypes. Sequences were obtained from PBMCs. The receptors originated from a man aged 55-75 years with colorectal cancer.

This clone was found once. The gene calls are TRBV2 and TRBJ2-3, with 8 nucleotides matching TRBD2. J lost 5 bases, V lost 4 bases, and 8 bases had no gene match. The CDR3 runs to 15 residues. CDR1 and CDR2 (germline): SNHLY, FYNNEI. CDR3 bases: TGTGCCAGCAGTGGGGCGGCGGGGGGAAAAGATACGCAGTATTTT. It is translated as CASSGAAGGKDTQYF.

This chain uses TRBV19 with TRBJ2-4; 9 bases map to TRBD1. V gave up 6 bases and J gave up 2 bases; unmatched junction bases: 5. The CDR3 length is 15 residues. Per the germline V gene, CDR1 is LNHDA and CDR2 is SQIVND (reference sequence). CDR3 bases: TGTGCCAGTAGCTTACAGGGGGCGTCCAAAAACATTCAGTACTTC. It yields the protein CASSLQGASKNIQYF.

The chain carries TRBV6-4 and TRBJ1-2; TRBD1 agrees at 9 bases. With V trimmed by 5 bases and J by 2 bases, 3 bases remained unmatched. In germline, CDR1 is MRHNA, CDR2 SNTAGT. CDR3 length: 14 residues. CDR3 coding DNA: TGTGCCAGCAGTACCGGGACAGGGAACTATGGCTACACCTTC. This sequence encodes CASSTGTGNYGYTF.

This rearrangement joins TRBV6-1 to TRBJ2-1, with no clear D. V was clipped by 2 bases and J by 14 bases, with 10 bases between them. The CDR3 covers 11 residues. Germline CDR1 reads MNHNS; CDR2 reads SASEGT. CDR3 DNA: TGTGCCAGCAGTGAACCAGCCTACGAGTTCTTC. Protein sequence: CASSEPAYEFF.

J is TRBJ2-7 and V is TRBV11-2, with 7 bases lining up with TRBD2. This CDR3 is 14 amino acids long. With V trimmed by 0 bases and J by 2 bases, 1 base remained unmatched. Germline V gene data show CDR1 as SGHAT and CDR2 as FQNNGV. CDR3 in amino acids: CASSLDRGAYEQYF. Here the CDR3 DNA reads TGTGCCAGCAGCTTAGATCGGGGGGCCTACGAGCAGTACTTC. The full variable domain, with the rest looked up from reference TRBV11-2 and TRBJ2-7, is EAGVAQSPRYKIIEKRQSVAFWCNPISGHATLYWYQQILGQGPKLLIQFQNNGVVDDSQLPKDRFSAERLKGVDSTLKIQPAKLEDSAVYLCASSLDRGAYEQYFGPGTRLTVT.

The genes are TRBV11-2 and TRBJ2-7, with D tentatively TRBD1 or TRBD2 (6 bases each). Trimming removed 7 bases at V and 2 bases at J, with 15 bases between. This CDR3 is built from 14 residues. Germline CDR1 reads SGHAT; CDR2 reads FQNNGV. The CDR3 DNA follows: TGTGCCAGCACCCTGGGGGGCAGCCCCTACGAGCAGTACTTC. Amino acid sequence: CASTLGGSPYEQYF.

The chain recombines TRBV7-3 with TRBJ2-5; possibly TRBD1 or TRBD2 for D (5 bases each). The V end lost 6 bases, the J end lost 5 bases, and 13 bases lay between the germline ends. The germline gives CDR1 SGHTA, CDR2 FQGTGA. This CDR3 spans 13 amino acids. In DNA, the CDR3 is TGTGCCAGCAGTCCGGGACCCCATGAGACCCAGTACTTC. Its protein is CASSPGPHETQYF. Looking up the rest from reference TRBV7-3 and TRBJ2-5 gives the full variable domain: GAGVSQTPSNKVTEKGKYVELRCDPISGHTALYWYRQSLGQGPEFLIYFQGTGAADDSGLPNDRFFAVRPEGSVSTLKIQRTERGDSAVYLCASSPGPHETQYFGPGTRLLVL.

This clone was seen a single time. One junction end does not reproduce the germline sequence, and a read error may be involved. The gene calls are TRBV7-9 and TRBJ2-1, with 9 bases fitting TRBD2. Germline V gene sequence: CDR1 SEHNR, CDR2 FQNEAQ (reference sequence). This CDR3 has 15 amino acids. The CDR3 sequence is CAISLRAGGYNEQFF. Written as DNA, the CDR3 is TGTGCCATCAGCTTAAGAGCGGGGGGCTACAATGAGCAGTTCTTC.

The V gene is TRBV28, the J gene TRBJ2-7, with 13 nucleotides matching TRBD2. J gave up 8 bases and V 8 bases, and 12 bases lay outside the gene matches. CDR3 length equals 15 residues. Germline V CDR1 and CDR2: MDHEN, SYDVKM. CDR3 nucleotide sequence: TGTGCCAGCGGGGGTAGGGGACTAGCGGGGTCAAAGCAGTACTTC. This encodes CASGGRGLAGSKQYF.

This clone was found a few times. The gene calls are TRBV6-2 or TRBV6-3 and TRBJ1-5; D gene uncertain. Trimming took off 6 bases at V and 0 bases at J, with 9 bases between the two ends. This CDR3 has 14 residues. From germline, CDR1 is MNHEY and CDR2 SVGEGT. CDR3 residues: CASSLRDSNQPQHF. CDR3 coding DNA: TGTGCCAGCAGCCTGAGGGATAGCAATCAGCCCCAGCATTTT.

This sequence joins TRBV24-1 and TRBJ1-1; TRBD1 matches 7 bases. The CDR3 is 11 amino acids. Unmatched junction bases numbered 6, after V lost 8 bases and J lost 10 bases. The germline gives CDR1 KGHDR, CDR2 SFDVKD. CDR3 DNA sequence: TGTGCCACCACCCAGGGGGATCGAGCTTTCTTT. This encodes CATTQGDRAFF.

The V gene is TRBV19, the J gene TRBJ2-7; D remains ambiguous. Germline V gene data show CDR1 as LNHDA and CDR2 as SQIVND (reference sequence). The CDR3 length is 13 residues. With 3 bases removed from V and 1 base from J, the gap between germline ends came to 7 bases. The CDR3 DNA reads TGTGCCAGTAGTATGAAACAGTCCTACGAGCAGTACTTC. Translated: CASSMKQSYEQYF.

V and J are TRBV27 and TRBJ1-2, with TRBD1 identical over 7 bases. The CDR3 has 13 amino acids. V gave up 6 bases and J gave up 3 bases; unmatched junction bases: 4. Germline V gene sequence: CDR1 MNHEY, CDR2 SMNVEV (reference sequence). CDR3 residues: CASSFDRDYGYTF. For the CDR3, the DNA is TGTGCCAGCAGCTTTGACAGGGACTATGGCTACACCTTC.

The CDR3 DNA is TGTGCCAGCACGGCGGGGAACACTGAAGCTTTCTTT. As protein: CASTAGNTEAFF. The J gene is TRBJ1-1, the V gene TRBV2; D is uncertain. Between the trimmed V and J ends, which lost 7 bases and 1 base, there was a span of 7 bases. This CDR3 comprises 12 residues. Germline assignment: CDR1 SNHLY and CDR2 FYNNEI.

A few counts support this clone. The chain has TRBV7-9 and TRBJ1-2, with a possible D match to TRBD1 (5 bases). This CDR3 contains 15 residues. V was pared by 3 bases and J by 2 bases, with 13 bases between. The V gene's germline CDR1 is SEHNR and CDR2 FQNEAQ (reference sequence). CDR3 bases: TGTGCCAGCAGCTTGGCAGGGTGGGACAACTATGGCTACACCTTC. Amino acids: CASSLAGWDNYGYTF.

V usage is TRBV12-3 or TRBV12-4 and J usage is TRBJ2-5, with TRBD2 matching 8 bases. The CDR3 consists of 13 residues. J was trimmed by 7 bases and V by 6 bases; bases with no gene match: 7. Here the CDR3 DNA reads TGTGCCAGCAGCCCGGGACTAGAGACGACCCAGTACTTC. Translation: CASSPGLETTQYF.

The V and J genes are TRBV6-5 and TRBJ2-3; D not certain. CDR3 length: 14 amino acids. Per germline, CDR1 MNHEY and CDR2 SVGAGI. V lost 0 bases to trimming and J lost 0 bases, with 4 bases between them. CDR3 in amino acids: CASSYSASTDTQYF. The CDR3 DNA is TGTGCCAGCAGTTACTCTGCGAGCACAGATACGCAGTATTTT.

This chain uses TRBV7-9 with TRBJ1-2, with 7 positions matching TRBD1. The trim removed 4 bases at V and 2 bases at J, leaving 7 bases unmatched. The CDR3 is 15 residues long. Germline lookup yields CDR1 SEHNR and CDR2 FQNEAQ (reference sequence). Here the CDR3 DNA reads TGTGCCAGCAGCTCACTCGACAGGGCCAACTATGGCTACACCTTC. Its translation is CASSSLDRANYGYTF. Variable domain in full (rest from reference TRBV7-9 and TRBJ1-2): DTGVSQNPRHKITKRGQNVTFRCDPISEHNRLYWYRQTLGQGPEFLTYFQNEAQLEKSRLLSDRFSAERPKGSFSTLEIQRTEQGDSAMYLCASSSLDRANYGYTFGSGTRLTVV.

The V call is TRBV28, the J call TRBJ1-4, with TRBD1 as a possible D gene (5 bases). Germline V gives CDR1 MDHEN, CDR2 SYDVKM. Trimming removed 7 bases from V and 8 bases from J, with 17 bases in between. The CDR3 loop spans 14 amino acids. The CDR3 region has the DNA TGTGCCAGCATCCAGGGTGATACACGAGAAAAACTGTTTTTT. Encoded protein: CASIQGDTREKLFF.

The CDR3 DNA follows: TGCGCCAGCAGCTTAACCGGGACTAGCGGGGGGGCGATAGATACGCAGTATTTT. It encodes CASSLTGTSGGAIDTQYF. This rearrangement joins TRBV5-1 to TRBJ2-3, with 16 bases aligning to TRBD2. Germline CDR1 SGHRS, CDR2 YFSETQ. The CDR3 consists of 18 residues. The V gene end was trimmed by 2 bases and the J gene end by 5 bases; junction bases not matched to a gene: 8.

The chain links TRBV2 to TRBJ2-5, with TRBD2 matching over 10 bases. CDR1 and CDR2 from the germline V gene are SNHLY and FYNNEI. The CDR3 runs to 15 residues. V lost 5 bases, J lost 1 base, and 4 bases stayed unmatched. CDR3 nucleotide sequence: TGTGCCAGCAGTCTAGCGGGGGACCTCCAAGAGACCCAGTACTTC. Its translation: CASSLAGDLQETQYF.

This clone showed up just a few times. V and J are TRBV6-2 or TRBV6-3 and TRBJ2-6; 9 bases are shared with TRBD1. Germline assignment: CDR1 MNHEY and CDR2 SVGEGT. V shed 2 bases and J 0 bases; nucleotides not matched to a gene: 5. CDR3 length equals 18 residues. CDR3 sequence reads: CASSYHGQGPSGANVLTF. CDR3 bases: TGTGCCAGCAGTTACCATGGACAGGGGCCCTCTGGGGCCAACGTCCTGACTTTC.

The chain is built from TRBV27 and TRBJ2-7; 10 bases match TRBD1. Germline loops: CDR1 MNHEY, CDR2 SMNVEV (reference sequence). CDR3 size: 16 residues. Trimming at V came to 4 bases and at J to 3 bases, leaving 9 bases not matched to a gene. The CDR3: CASSSTGGPTGYEQYF. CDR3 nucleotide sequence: TGTGCCAGCAGTTCGACAGGGGGCCCGACGGGCTACGAGCAGTACTTC.

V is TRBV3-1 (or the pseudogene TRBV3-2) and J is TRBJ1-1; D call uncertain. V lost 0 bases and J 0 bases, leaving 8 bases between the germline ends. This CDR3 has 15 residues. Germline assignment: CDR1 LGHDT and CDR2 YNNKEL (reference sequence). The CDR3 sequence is CASSQELAVNTEAFF. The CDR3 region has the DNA TGTGCCAGCAGCCAAGAGTTGGCGGTGAACACTGAAGCTTTCTTT.

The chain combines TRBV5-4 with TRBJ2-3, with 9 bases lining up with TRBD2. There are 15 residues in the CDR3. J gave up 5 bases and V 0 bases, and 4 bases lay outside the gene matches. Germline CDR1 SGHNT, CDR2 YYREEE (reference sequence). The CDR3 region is CASSLDGSGGDTQYF. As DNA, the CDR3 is TGTGCCAGCAGCTTGGATGGTAGCGGGGGAGATACGCAGTATTTT.

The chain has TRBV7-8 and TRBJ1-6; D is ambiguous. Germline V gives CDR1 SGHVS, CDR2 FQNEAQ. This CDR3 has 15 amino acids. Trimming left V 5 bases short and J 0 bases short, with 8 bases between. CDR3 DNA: TGTGCCAGCAGCCCACAGAGCTCCTATAATTCACCCCTCCACTTT. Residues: CASSPQSSYNSPLHF.

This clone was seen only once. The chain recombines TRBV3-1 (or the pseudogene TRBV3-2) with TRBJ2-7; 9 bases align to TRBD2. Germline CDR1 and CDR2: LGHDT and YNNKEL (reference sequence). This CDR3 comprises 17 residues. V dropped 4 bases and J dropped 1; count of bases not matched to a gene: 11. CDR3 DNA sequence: TGTGCCAGCAGCCCGACAGTCCTAGCGGGGAGATCCTACGAGCAGTACTTC. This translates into CASSPTVLAGRSYEQYF.

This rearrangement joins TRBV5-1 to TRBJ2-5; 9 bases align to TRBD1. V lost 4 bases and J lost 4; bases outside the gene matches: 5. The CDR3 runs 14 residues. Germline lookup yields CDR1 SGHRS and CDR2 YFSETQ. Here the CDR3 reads CASSPGGQGETQYF. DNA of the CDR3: TGCGCCAGCAGCCCGGGGGGACAGGGAGAGACCCAGTACTTC.

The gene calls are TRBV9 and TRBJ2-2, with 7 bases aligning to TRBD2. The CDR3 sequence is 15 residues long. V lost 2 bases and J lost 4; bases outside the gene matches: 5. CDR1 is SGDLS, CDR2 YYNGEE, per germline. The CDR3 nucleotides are TGTGCCAGCAGCGTTGCGGGGGTTGGCACCGGGGAGCTGTTTTTT. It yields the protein CASSVAGVGTGELFF.